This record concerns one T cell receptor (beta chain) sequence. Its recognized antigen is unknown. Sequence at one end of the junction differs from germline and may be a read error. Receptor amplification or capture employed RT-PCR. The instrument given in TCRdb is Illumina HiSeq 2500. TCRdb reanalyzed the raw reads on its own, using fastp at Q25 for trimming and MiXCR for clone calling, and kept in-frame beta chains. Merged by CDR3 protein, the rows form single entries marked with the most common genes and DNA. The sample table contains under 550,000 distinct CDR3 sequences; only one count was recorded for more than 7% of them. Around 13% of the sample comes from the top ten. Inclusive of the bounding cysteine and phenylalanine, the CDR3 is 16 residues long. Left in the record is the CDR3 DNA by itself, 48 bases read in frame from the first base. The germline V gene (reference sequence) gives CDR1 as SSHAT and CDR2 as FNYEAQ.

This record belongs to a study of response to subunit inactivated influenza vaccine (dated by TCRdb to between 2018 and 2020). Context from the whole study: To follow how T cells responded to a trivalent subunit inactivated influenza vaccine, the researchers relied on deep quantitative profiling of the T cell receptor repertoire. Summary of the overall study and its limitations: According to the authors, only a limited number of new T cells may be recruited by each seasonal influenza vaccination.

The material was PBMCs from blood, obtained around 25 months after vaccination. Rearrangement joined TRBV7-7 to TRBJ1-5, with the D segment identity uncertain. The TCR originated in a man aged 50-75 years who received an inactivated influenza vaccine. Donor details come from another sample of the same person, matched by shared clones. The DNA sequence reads TGTGCTAGCAGCTGGCCCCCGAGGGCCTGCATTCAGCCCCAGCATTTT. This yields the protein CASSWPPRACIQPQHF.